These 9 T cell receptor beta chains were all obtained from the same sample, sequenced in a study of low-dose radiotherapy and immunotherapy resistance in tumors (dated by TCRdb to between 2021 and 2022). This sample's time point label indicates: before trial treatment. The listed sequencing device is Illumina HiSeq 2500. First-strand cDNA was synthesized with Superscript III and a set of TRAV- and TRBV-specific primers, covering both TCRalpha and TCRbeta chains. TCRs were amplified with Phusion for approximately 20 PCR cycles using a constant-region primer together with the adapter attached to the V primers. TCRdb applied fastp at Q25 and MiXCR to the public reads, then kept only in-frame beta chains. When rows share a CDR3 protein, they turn into one entry using the most common DNA and genes. The sample includes some 85,000 distinct CDR3 sequences, with over 15% observed a single time. The ten largest clones capture 5.9% of the sample.

The sequences come from PBMCs, collected before treatment. The receptors here all came from a male donor with prostate cancer.

This clonotype was detected many times. This rearrangement joins TRBV12-3 or TRBV12-4 to TRBJ2-2; D is perhaps TRBD1 (6 bases). The CDR3 covers 13 residues. The germline V and J ends were trimmed by 10 bases and 3 bases, with 12 bases remaining between them. CDR3 in DNA: TGTGCCACACACAGGGATCACACCGGGGAGCTGTTTTTT. Amino acid sequence: CATHRDHTGELFF.

This clonotype has a count of ten or more. The V and J genes are TRBV5-1 and TRBJ2-2; TRBD1 matches 9 bases. This CDR3 is built from 16 residues. CDR1 is SGHRS and CDR2 is YFSETQ in the germline V gene. V gave up 4 bases and J gave up 4 bases; unmatched junction bases: 8. The CDR3 sequence: CASSNTGQGGTGELFF. CDR3 nucleotide sequence: TGCGCCAGCAGCAATACGGGACAGGGAGGCACCGGGGAGCTGTTTTTT.

The rearrangement uses TRBV5-1 and TRBJ2-1; 12 bases map to TRBD2. The CDR3 is made up of 13 amino acids. CDR1 is SGHRS and CDR2 is YFSETQ in the germline V gene. The junction had 4 bases not matched to a gene; V was cut back by 0 bases and J by 15 bases. CDR3 protein: CASSLALAGGRFF. The CDR3 DNA reads as TGCGCCAGCAGCTTGGCACTAGCGGGAGGCCGGTTCTTC.

The sample holds many counts of this clonotype. This chain links TRBV4-1 with TRBJ2-1; no definite D call. Germline V gene data show CDR1 as MGHRA and CDR2 as YSYEKL. This CDR3 region has 15 residues. With 0 bases removed from V and 5 bases from J, the gap between germline ends came to 11 bases. The CDR3 DNA follows: TGCGCCAGCAGCCAAGATTTCCCCAGCAACAATGAGCAGTTCTTC. Translating gives CASSQDFPSNNEQFF.

This clonotype was seen ten or more times. The chain joins TRBV7-2 to TRBJ1-6; TRBD1 is a possible D gene (5 bases). This CDR3 is 14 amino acids long. Germline CDR1 SGHTA, CDR2 FQGNSA. The ends were cut back, 3 bases at V and 11 bases at J, with 14 bases in the middle. CDR3 loop: CASSFNPRDTPLHF. In DNA form, the CDR3 reads TGTGCCAGCAGCTTTAACCCCAGGGATACACCCCTCCACTTT.

This sequence joins TRBV3-1 and TRBJ1-1; a weak D match, TRBD1 (5 bases). V lost 8 bases and J lost 0, with 10 bases in between. Germline CDR1 and CDR2: LGHDT and YNNKEL (reference sequence). CDR3 length: 13 residues. CDR3 DNA: TGTGCCAGCCAGGGAAACATGAACACTGAAGCTTTCTTT. Translated, it gives CASQGNMNTEAFF.

This clonotype was found many times. CDR3 amino acids: CASSRRDSSYEQYF. Here the CDR3 DNA reads TGTGCCAGCAGCCGCCGGGACTCCTCCTACGAGCAGTACTTC. This chain links TRBV5-3 with TRBJ2-7, with D possibly matching TRBD2 (6 bases). TRBV5-3 is classed as an ORF, of uncertain function. The V end lost 8 bases, the J end lost 0 bases, and 15 bases lay between the germline ends. The CDR3 covers 14 residues.

This clonotype has at least ten counts. The V gene is TRBV1, the J gene TRBJ2-1; the DNA was not compared with TRBD2, the D call given in the table. TRBV1 is assigned pseudogene status. The CDR3 has 16 amino acids. Here the CDR3 reads CTSSQVERGGYNEQFF. Here the CDR3 DNA reads TGCACCAGCAGCCAAGTCGAGCGGGGGGGTTACAATGAGCAGTTCTTC.

With respect to this clonotype: Only one base separates this from a far larger clonotype, so it likely reflects a read error. The rearrangement links TRBV13 to TRBJ2-3; TRBD2 might be the D (6 bases). The V and J ends lost 7 bases and 7 bases respectively, with 18 bases between them. Germline V gene data show CDR1 as PRHDT and CDR2 as FYEKMQ (reference sequence). The CDR3 sequence is 14 residues long. The CDR3 DNA follows: TGTGCCAGCAATGTGGCGGGGCCGAGGAATACGCAGTATTTT. Its translation is CASNVAGPRNTQYF.